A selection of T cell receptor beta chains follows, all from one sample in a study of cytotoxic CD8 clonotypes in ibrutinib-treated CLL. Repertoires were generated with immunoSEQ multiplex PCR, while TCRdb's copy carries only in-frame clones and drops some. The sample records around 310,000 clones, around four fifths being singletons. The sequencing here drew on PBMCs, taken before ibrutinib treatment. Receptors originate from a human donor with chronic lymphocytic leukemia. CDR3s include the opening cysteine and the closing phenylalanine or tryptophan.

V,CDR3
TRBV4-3,CASSQAPSYGYTF
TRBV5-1,CASSSTGILAGNTIYF
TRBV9,CASSAGLAGRNEQFF
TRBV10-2,CASSETSGRAIDTQYF
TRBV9,CASSVEGQNYGYTF
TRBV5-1,CASSLAGGSSGDTQYF
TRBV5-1,CASSQQLGTGNTIYF
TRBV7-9,CASSLTGGGRGYTF
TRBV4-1,CASSQVDMGFSNQPQHF
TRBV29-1,CSARTGNTEAFF
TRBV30,CAWSPGGETQYF
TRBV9,CASSVATENTGELFF
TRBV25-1,CASKGVSYQYF
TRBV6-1,CASNPPPGGTEAFF
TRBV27,CASSFTQGYEQYF
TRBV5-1,CASSAQGSGNTIYF
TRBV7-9,CASSLTGANNEQFF
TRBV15,CATSRGAIDEQYF
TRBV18,CASTSRTGAYEQYF
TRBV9,CASSVTSYTDTQYF
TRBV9,CASSVGVFNEQFF
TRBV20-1,CSARDIRVPFF
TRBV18,CASSPLRTALNTEAFF
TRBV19,CASTLSSLQANYGYTF
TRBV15,CATSRDPRVGKDTQYF